The entry that follows covers one T cell receptor beta chain sequence. This sample is part of a study of CD8 T cells in Susac syndrome. The authors reverse transcribed about 0.5 to 1 ug RNA with random hexamers. An immunoSEQ multiplex PCR generated amplified TCR beta CDR3 products spanning 54 Vbeta and 13 Jbeta. MiXCR was run by TCRdb on the immunoSEQ multiplex PCR reads, yielding one entry per CDR3 protein. The sample holds a few hundred thousand distinct CDR3 sequences, more than 85% seen once. The ends were cut back, 0 bases at V and 7 bases at J, with 15 bases in the middle. The CDR3 sequence is 15 residues long. In germline, CDR1 is LGHDT, CDR2 YNNKEL (reference sequence).

This TCR came from a human donor with multiple sclerosis. The sample taken for sequencing was CD4+ T cells from PBMCs. The chain links TRBV3-1 to TRBJ1-2; D is perhaps TRBD1 (5 bases). The CDR3 DNA reads as TGTGCCAGCAGCCAAGATCTCAACAGGAGTGGTGGCTACACCTTC. Translation gives CASSQDLNRSGGYTF. Full variable domain (missing parts from reference TRBV3-1 and TRBJ1-2): DTAVSQTPKYLVTQMGNDKSIKCEQNLGHDTMYWYKQDSKKFLKIMFSYNNKELIINETVPNRFSPKSPDKAHLNLHINSLELGDSAVYFCASSQDLNRSGGYTFGSGTRLTVV.